This TCR beta chain was captured by sequencing in a study of T cell changes during pregnancy in multiple sclerosis (dated by TCRdb to between 2018 and 2021). Some background on the complete study: The study examined how the T cell repertoire changed over the course of pregnancy in women with multiple sclerosis.

Receptor libraries were prepared by the immunoSEQ multiplex PCR assay. This is the immuneACCESS table as TCRdb keeps it, with only in-frame sequences that have V and J called. A part of the clones is gone; compared with another copy, unresolved V genes explain less than half, and the rest is unexplained. The sample table contains more than 45,000 clones; only one count was recorded for roughly 90% of them. Just over 0.55% of the sample is taken by the ten largest. About this clone itself: The target of this receptor is not known. No much larger clonotype is one base removed from it; base qualities were not supplied.

The CDR3 covers 17 residues, taking in both the cysteine and the phenylalanine. Only CDR3 DNA is held: 51 bases, read in frame from base 1. The CDR1 and CDR2 encoded by the germline V gene (reference sequence) are LNHDA and SQIVND. V was cut back by 3 bases and J by 0 bases, leaving a gap of 15 bases between them. The sequenced sample was CD4+ T cells from peripheral blood mononuclear cells, obtained after pregnancy. The TCR was taken from a female donor with multiple sclerosis, enrolled in a pregnancy study. Recombination connected TRBV19 to TRBJ2-1, with a weak D call of TRBD1 (5 bases match). CDR3 protein: CASSILQGRHSYNEQFF. The DNA sequence follows: TGTGCCAGTAGTATTTTGCAGGGCCGCCACTCCTACAATGAGCAGTTCTTC. Beyond the CDR3, the reference TRBV19 and TRBJ2-1 genes provide the residues; the full variable domain reads: DGGITQSPKYLFRKEGQNVTLSCEQNLNHDAMYWYRQDPGQGLRLIYYSQIVNDFQKGDIAEGYSVSREKKESFPLTVTSAQKNPTAFYLCASSILQGRHSYNEQFFGPGTRLTVL.